This TCR beta chain was found in a study of shared clonotypes between healthy human individuals. Study context: Donors, aged 18 to 49, were two women and three men.

The table lists this clone with a few counts. With 8 bases removed from V and 2 bases from J, the gap between germline ends came to 9 bases. Germline V CDR1 and CDR2: MDHEN, SYDVKM. This CDR3 region has 13 residues. Execution of the assay was at deep level. Using immunoSEQ multiplex PCR, the repertoire was profiled, and TCRdb retains in-frame clones only, with some absent. Seen here are around 1.1 million clones, roughly 74% observed once, and the top ten hold roughly 0.61%. The gene calls are TRBV28 and TRBJ2-2, with D tentatively TRBD2 (5 bases). The source is a man between 18 and 35 years old in good health. Some clones in this sample may be carry-over from other donors' samples. Sequenced input: memory CD4+ T cells from PBMCs. Noted subset: CD45RA-negative fraction. The CDR3: CASGSGNTGELFF. CDR3 bases: TGTGCCAGCGGGAGCGGAAACACCGGGGAGCTGTTTTTT. The full variable domain, rest sourced from reference TRBV28 and TRBJ2-2, is DVKVTQSSRYLVKRTGEKVFLECVQDMDHENMFWYRQDPGLGLRLIYFSYDVKMKEKGDIPEGYSVSREKKERFSLILESASTNQTSMYLCASGSGNTGELFFGEGSRLTVL.